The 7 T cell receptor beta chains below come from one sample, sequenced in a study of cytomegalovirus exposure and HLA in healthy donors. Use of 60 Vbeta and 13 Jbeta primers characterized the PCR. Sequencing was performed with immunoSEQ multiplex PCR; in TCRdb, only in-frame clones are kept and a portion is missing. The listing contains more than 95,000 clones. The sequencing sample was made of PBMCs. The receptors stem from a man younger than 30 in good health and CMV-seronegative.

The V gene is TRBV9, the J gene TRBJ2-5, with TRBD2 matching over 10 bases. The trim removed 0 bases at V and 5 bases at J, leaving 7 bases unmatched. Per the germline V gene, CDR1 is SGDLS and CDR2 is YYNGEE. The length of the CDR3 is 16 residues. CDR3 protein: CASSVVPSGSRETQYF. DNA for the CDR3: TGTGCCAGCAGCGTAGTTCCTAGCGGGAGTCGCGAGACCCAGTACTTC. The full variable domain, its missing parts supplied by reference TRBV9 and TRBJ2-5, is DSGVTQTPKHLITATGQRVTLRCSPRSGDLSVYWYQQSLDQGLQFLIQYYNGEERAKGNILERFSAQQFPDLHSELNLSSLELGDSALYFCASSVVPSGSRETQYFGPGTRLLVL.

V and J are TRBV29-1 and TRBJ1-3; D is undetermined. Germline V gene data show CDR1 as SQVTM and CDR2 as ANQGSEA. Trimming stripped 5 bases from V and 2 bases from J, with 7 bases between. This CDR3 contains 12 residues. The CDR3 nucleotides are TGCAGCGTTTTCACAGCTGGAAACACCATATATTTT. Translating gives CSVFTAGNTIYF.

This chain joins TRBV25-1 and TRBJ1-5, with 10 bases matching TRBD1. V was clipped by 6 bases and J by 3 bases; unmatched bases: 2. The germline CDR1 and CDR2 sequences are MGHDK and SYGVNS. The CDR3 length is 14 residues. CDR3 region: CASRGTGVNQPQHF. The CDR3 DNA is TGTGCCAGCAGAGGGACAGGGGTCAATCAGCCCCAGCATTTT.

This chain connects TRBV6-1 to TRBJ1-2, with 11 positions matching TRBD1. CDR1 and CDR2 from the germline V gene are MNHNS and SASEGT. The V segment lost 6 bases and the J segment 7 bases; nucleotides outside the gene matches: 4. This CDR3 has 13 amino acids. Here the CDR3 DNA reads TGTGCCAGCAGAATGGGACAGGGGGGTGGCTACACCTTC. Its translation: CASRMGQGGGYTF.

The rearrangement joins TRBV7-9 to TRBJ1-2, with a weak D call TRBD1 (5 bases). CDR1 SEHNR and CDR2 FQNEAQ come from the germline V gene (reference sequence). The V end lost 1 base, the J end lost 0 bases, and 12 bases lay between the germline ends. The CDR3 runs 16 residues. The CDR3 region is CASSLGSGGTNYGYTF. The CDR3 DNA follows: TGTGCCAGCAGCTTAGGTTCGGGGGGTACTAACTATGGCTACACCTTC.

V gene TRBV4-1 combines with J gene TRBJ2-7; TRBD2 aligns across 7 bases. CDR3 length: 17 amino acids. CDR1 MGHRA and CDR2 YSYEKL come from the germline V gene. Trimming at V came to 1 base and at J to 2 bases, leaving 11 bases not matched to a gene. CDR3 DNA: TGCGCCAGCAGCCAAGCATTCGGAGCGGGAACAACCTACGAGCAGTACTTC. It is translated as CASSQAFGAGTTYEQYF.

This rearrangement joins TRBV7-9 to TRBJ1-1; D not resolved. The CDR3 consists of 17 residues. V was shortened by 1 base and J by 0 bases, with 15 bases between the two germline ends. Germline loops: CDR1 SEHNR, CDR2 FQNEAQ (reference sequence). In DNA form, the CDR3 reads TGTGCCAGCAGCTTAGTTTCAACAGCTGACATGAACACTGAAGCTTTCTTT. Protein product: CASSLVSTADMNTEAFF.